In this sample, the clone carrying this TCR beta chain turned up many times. Its target is unknown. The data belong to a study of Graves' ophthalmopathy and Graves' hyperthyroidism. Study observations and caveats: Detected in blood as well were most expanded thyroid clonotypes with frequency above 0.001.

This CDR3 is 13 amino acids long. Germline CDR1 is MNHEY and CDR2 is SVGAGI. V was pared by 3 bases and J by 0 bases, with 5 bases between. Clinicians made diagnoses from clinical symptoms, serum thyroxine, TRAb, thyroid ultrasound and orbital computed tomography. PBMCs came from 10 ml of fresh peripheral blood. RNA transcripts were the source from which TCR beta CDR3 regions were amplified. HTBI primers primed a first-round RT-PCR, and a second-round multiplex PCR followed. TCRdb re-called the multiplex PCR reads through MiXCR, storing one row per CDR3 protein. The profile shows 600,000 to 700,000 distinct CDR3 sequences, roughly two fifths of them singletons.

The chain combines TRBV6-5 with TRBJ1-1; no firm D call. What was sequenced was peripheral blood. This clonotype originated in an adult man with Graves' ophthalmopathy. CDR3 sequence (DNA): TGTGCCAGCAGTTATGACCTGAACACTGAAGCTTTCTTT. Translating it yields CASSYDLNTEAFF.